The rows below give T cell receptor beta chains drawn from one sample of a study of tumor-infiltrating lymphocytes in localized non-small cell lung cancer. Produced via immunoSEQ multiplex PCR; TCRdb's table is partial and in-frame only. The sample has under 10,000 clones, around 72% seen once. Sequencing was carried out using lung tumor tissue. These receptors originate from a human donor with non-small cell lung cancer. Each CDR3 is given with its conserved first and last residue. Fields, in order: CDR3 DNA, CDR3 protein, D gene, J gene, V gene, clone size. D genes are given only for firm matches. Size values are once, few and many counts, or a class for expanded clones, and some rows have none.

CDR3nt: TGTGCCAGCAGCTCCGCGGTACCCCCCTACGAGCAGTACTTC
CDR3aa: CASSSAVPPYEQYF
d_gene: NA
j_gene: TRBJ2-7
v_gene: TRBV5-4
abundance: NA

CDR3nt: TGCGCCAGCAGCTTGAGGACCGGGACAGGGGACCCAAGGAGAGAGACCCAGTACTTC
CDR3aa: CASSLRTGTGDPRRETQYF
d_gene: TRBD1
j_gene: TRBJ2-5
v_gene: TRBV5-1
abundance: NA

CDR3nt: TGTGCCAGCAGCGCACTCGGGACAGTCTATGGCTACACCTTC
CDR3aa: CASSALGTVYGYTF
d_gene: TRBD1
j_gene: TRBJ1-2
v_gene: TRBV5-4
abundance: NA

CDR3nt: TGTGCCAGCAGCCTTGGGGGGATGTCCGGTGAAAAACTGTTTTTT
CDR3aa: CASSLGGMSGEKLFF
d_gene: NA
j_gene: TRBJ1-4
v_gene: TRBV5-6
abundance: NA

CDR3nt: TGTGCCAGCAACACAGACAGGGGGGGGAAAAATCAGCCCCAGCATTTT
CDR3aa: CASNTDRGGKNQPQHF
d_gene: TRBD1
j_gene: TRBJ1-5
v_gene: TRBV28
abundance: medium-sized

CDR3nt: TGTGCCAGCAGTGAACGATCCCCGACAGGGAACAGTAAGCAGTTCTTC
CDR3aa: CASSERSPTGNSKQFF
d_gene: TRBD1
j_gene: TRBJ2-1
v_gene: TRBV6-1
abundance: few

CDR3nt: TGTGCCAGCAGCCTAGGGACGGACACTGAAGCTTTCTTT
CDR3aa: CASSLGTDTEAFF
d_gene: NA
j_gene: TRBJ1-1
v_gene: TRBV7-3
abundance: NA

CDR3nt: TGTGCCAGTAGTCTTTCCTTTCTGGGGCTCTCTGGGGCCAACGTCCTGACTTTC
CDR3aa: CASSLSFLGLSGANVLTF
d_gene: NA
j_gene: TRBJ2-6
v_gene: TRBV19
abundance: NA

CDR3nt: TGTGCCAGCAGCTTATTGGCTAGCGGGGGGTATACAGATACGCAGTATTTT
CDR3aa: CASSLLASGGYTDTQYF
d_gene: TRBD2
j_gene: TRBJ2-3
v_gene: TRBV7-2
abundance: once

CDR3nt: TGTGCCAGCAGCTTAGGGACAGGGAGGACGAGGAGCAATCAGCCCCAGCATTTT
CDR3aa: CASSLGTGRTRSNQPQHF
d_gene: TRBD1
j_gene: TRBJ1-5
v_gene: TRBV7-2
abundance: few

CDR3nt: TGTGCCAGCAGCTACTTGGCGGTGAACACCGGGGAGCTGTTTTTT
CDR3aa: CASSYLAVNTGELFF
d_gene: NA
j_gene: TRBJ2-2
v_gene: TRBV11-1
abundance: NA

CDR3nt: TGTGCCAGCAGCCAGTCAGCAGGGGGGGCAGATACGCAGTATTTT
CDR3aa: CASSQSAGGADTQYF
d_gene: NA
j_gene: TRBJ2-3
v_gene: TRBV7-9
abundance: NA

CDR3nt: TGTGCCACCGCAGGGGCCTCTGGAAACACCATATATTTT
CDR3aa: CATAGASGNTIYF
d_gene: NA
j_gene: TRBJ1-3
v_gene: TRBV6-1
abundance: NA

CDR3nt: TGTGCCAGCAGCCCACTACCGGCGGGGTCCCACGGGGAGCTGTTTTTT
CDR3aa: CASSPLPAGSHGELFF
d_gene: NA
j_gene: TRBJ2-2
v_gene: TRBV5-5
abundance: NA

CDR3nt: TGTGCCAGCAGCTCCGACAGGGTGGGGTATGGCTACACCTTC
CDR3aa: CASSSDRVGYGYTF
d_gene: TRBD1
j_gene: TRBJ1-2
v_gene: TRBV7-2
abundance: NA

CDR3nt: TGTGCCAGCAGTGCTCTACAAGACGTCAGCACTGAAGCTTTCTTT
CDR3aa: CASSALQDVSTEAFF
d_gene: NA
j_gene: TRBJ1-1
v_gene: TRBV25-1
abundance: NA

CDR3nt: TGTGCCAGCAGTGAGATGGGTATCGGGGCAGATACGCAGTATTTT
CDR3aa: CASSEMGIGADTQYF
d_gene: NA
j_gene: TRBJ2-3
v_gene: TRBV25-1
abundance: NA

CDR3nt: TGTGCCAGCCCGCGTCAACTGCAGGAGACCCAGTACTTC
CDR3aa: CASPRQLQETQYF
d_gene: NA
j_gene: TRBJ2-5
v_gene: TRBV6-4
abundance: few

CDR3nt: TGTGCCAGCAGCTTGGGTGTTAGCGGAGAGACCCAGTACTTC
CDR3aa: CASSLGVSGETQYF
d_gene: NA
j_gene: TRBJ2-5
v_gene: TRBV5-4
abundance: NA

CDR3nt: TGTGCCAGCAGCCCGATAGACAGCTACGAGCAGTACTTC
CDR3aa: CASSPIDSYEQYF
d_gene: NA
j_gene: TRBJ2-7
v_gene: TRBV7-9
abundance: NA

CDR3nt: TGTGCCAGCAGCCCCATTATTGGGCAAGGGTATAATTCACCCCTCCACTTT
CDR3aa: CASSPIIGQGYNSPLHF
d_gene: NA
j_gene: TRBJ1-6
v_gene: TRBV7-9
abundance: NA

CDR3nt: TGCGCCAGCAGTGAAGGTGCAGCGGGGACCTACGAGCAGTACTTC
CDR3aa: CASSEGAAGTYEQYF
d_gene: TRBD2
j_gene: TRBJ2-7
v_gene: TRBV10-1
abundance: medium-sized

CDR3nt: TGTGCCTGGAGTGCAGGAATTAGCAATCAGCCCCAGCATTTT
CDR3aa: CAWSAGISNQPQHF
d_gene: NA
j_gene: TRBJ1-5
v_gene: TRBV30
abundance: few

CDR3nt: TGTGCCAGCAGCCCCCGACAGTCGTTGAACACTGAAGCTTTCTTT
CDR3aa: CASSPRQSLNTEAFF
d_gene: NA
j_gene: TRBJ1-1
v_gene: TRBV14
abundance: NA

CDR3nt: TGTGCCAGCAGTGCTCAAAGGGACTATGGCTACACCTTC
CDR3aa: CASSAQRDYGYTF
d_gene: NA
j_gene: TRBJ1-2
v_gene: TRBV9
abundance: NA

CDR3nt: TGTGCCAGCAGCCGCGCTAGCGGGGCTACCGGGGAGCTGTTTTTT
CDR3aa: CASSRASGATGELFF
d_gene: TRBD2
j_gene: TRBJ2-2
v_gene: TRBV13
abundance: NA

CDR3nt: TGTGCCAGCAGTTACGCGGGGGCCGGGGAGACCCAGTACTTC
CDR3aa: CASSYAGAGETQYF
d_gene: NA
j_gene: TRBJ2-5
v_gene: TRBV6-5
abundance: NA

CDR3nt: TGTGCCAGCAGCTTAGATGGACAGAACACTGAAGCTTTCTTT
CDR3aa: CASSLDGQNTEAFF
d_gene: NA
j_gene: TRBJ1-1
v_gene: TRBV7-2
abundance: few

CDR3nt: TGTGCCAGTAGCCTTGCACAGGGGACCGGGGAGCTGTTTTTT
CDR3aa: CASSLAQGTGELFF
d_gene: TRBD1
j_gene: TRBJ2-2
v_gene: TRBV19
abundance: few

CDR3nt: TGTGCCAGCAGCTTGACGACAGTGGAAGGCTACACCTTC
CDR3aa: CASSLTTVEGYTF
d_gene: NA
j_gene: TRBJ1-2
v_gene: TRBV5-4
abundance: NA

CDR3nt: TGTGCCAGCAGCTTACTAGCGGGGGGCAGGACAGATACGCAGTATTTT
CDR3aa: CASSLLAGGRTDTQYF
d_gene: TRBD2
j_gene: TRBJ2-3
v_gene: TRBV7-9
abundance: NA